The next 29 T cell receptor beta chains were all read from a single sample in a study of T cells in Graves' hyperthyroidism and ophthalmopathy. There were TCR beta CDR3 regions amplified from RNA transcripts. Primed by the HTBI set, a first-round RT-PCR was run on the TCR CDR3. In TCRdb, the multiplex PCR reads were re-called with MiXCR into one record per CDR3 protein. The repertoire holds a few hundred thousand distinct CDR3 sequences, around 16% seen once, with about 7% in the top ten. The sample comprised blood. These receptor sequences come from a woman aged 30 to 39 with Graves' hyperthyroidism.

Regarding this clonotype: A much larger clone differs from this one at a single base, so this may be a read error. V is TRBV7-2 and J is TRBJ2-1, with a tentative D call TRBD1 (5 bases). The V end was cut by 5 bases, the J end by 10 bases, with 12 bases between. The CDR3 is 12 amino acids. CDR1 is SGHTA, CDR2 FQGNSA, per germline. CDR3 sequence (DNA): TGTGCCAGCAGCCCCAGGGCTAGGGAGCAGTTCTTC. This sequence encodes CASSPRAREQFF. The complete variable domain, with remaining parts taken from reference TRBV7-2 and TRBJ2-1, reads GAGVSQSPSNKVTEKGKDVELRCDPISGHTALYWYRQSLGQGLEFLIYFQGNSAPDKSGLPSDRFSAERTGGSVSTLTIQRTQQEDSAVYLCASSPRAREQFFGPGTRLTVL.

The chain uses TRBV7-2 and TRBJ1-6, with 8 positions matching TRBD1. This CDR3 contains 14 residues. Unmatched junction bases numbered 9, after V lost 7 bases and J lost 10 bases. CDR1 SGHTA and CDR2 FQGNSA come from the germline V gene. Here the CDR3 DNA reads TGTGCCAGCACCACAGGGGGACGTGGATCACCCCTCCACTTT. Its translation: CASTTGGRGSPLHF.

This clonotype is a singleton in its sample. A read error may explain this, as a much larger clone is one base away. V is TRBV3-1 and J is TRBJ2-3; 11 nucleotides line up with TRBD2. This CDR3 has 16 residues. The germline V gene encodes CDR1 LGHDT and CDR2 YNNKEL (reference sequence). V dropped 3 bases and J dropped 8; count of bases not matched to a gene: 10. The CDR3 reads CASSHISGRESGTQYF. In DNA form, the CDR3 reads TGTGCCAGCAGCCATATTAGCGGGAGGGAGTCTGGTACGCAGTATTTT.

This clonotype showed up just a few times. The rearrangement links TRBV6-5 to TRBJ1-5; 9 nucleotides line up with TRBD1. J gave up 2 bases and V 1 base, and 3 bases lay outside the gene matches. The CDR3 totals 16 residues. Germline assignment: CDR1 MNHEY and CDR2 SVGAGI. The CDR3 bases are TGTGCCAGCAGTTACTTACAGGGGGCAGGCAATCAGCCCCAGCATTTT. Translated, it gives CASSYLQGAGNQPQHF.

This clonotype was found many times. The chain links TRBV4-1 to TRBJ1-1; D is unclear. V shed 1 base and J shed 0 bases, with 9 bases lying between them. CDR3 length: 15 residues. Germline V gives CDR1 MGHRA, CDR2 YSYEKL. CDR3 sequence: CASSQGAAMNTEAFF. In DNA, the CDR3 is TGCGCCAGCAGCCAAGGTGCAGCCATGAACACTGAAGCTTTCTTT.

This clonotype was seen ten or more times. The chain recombines TRBV28 with TRBJ2-7, with TRBD1 identical over 9 bases. The V gene end was trimmed by 2 bases and the J gene end by 3 bases; junction bases not matched to a gene: 5. Germline CDR1 is MDHEN and CDR2 is SYDVKM. There are 15 residues in the CDR3. The CDR3 DNA reads TGTGCCAGCAGTTTACTCGGACAGGGGCTCTACGAGCAGTACTTC. The encoded protein is CASSLLGQGLYEQYF.

Many counts were recorded for this clonotype. The V gene is TRBV7-2, the J gene TRBJ1-2; 10 nucleotides line up with TRBD1. The ends lost 3 bases at V and 7 bases at J; junction bases unmatched: 5. This CDR3 has 14 residues. In germline, CDR1 is SGHTA, CDR2 FQGNSA. CDR3 sequence: CASSFDRGQGGYTF. In DNA form, the CDR3 reads TGTGCCAGCAGCTTCGACAGGGGGCAAGGTGGCTACACCTTC. The full variable domain, rest sourced from reference TRBV7-2 and TRBJ1-2, is GAGVSQSPSNKVTEKGKDVELRCDPISGHTALYWYRQSLGQGLEFLIYFQGNSAPDKSGLPSDRFSAERTGGSVSTLTIQRTQQEDSAVYLCASSFDRGQGGYTFGSGTRLTVV.

V and J are TRBV12-5 and TRBJ1-4; D unclear. Germline assignment: CDR1 LGHNT and CDR2 FRNRAP. The CDR3 runs to 14 residues. V lost 1 base and J 12 bases, leaving 15 bases between the germline ends. The CDR3 DNA follows: TGTGCTAGTGGTTTGGATGAACATGGGGAGGAACTGTTTTTT. It translates to CASGLDEHGEELFF. The full variable domain, with the rest looked up from reference TRBV12-5 and TRBJ1-4, is DARVTQTPRHKVTEMGQEVTMRCQPILGHNTVFWYRQTMMQGLELLAYFRNRAPLDDSGMPKDRFSAEMPDATLATLKIQPSEPRDSAVYFCASGLDEHGEELFFGSGTQLSVL.

This clonotype was detected a few times. This chain joins TRBV19 and TRBJ2-1; TRBD2 aligns across 12 bases. CDR3 length equals 17 residues. The junction had 5 bases not matched to a gene; V was cut back by 3 bases and J by 2 bases. Per the germline V gene, CDR1 is LNHDA and CDR2 is SQIVND (reference sequence). CDR3 sequence: CASSMGLAGEAYNEQFF. CDR3 nucleotides: TGTGCCAGTAGTATGGGACTAGCGGGCGAAGCCTACAATGAGCAGTTCTTC.

This clonotype appeared many times. The rearrangement uses TRBV6-6 and TRBJ2-2; D gene ambiguous. CDR1 MNHNY and CDR2 SVGAGI come from the germline V gene (reference sequence). This CDR3 spans 14 amino acids. V lost 2 bases, J lost 1 base, and 5 bases lay in between. CDR3 sequence: CASSYVQNTGELFF. The CDR3 bases are TGTGCCAGCAGTTACGTACAGAACACCGGGGAGCTGTTTTTT.

This clonotype was detected ten times or more. The chain has TRBV20-1 and TRBJ2-3, with TRBD2 matching over 11 bases. The V and J ends lost 4 bases and 2 bases, in that order; junction bases with no gene match: 5. CDR1 and CDR2 (germline): DFQATT, SNEGSKA (reference sequence). The CDR3 contains 15 residues. CDR3 DNA: TGCAGTGCTACCGGACTAGCGGGCATCACAGATACGCAGTATTTT. It yields the protein CSATGLAGITDTQYF.

Only a few counts were recorded for this clonotype. This sequence joins TRBV20-1 and TRBJ2-7, with a weak D call TRBD2 (6 bases). CDR1 and CDR2 from the germline V gene are DFQATT and SNEGSKA (reference sequence). Trimming removed 3 bases at V and 3 bases at J, with 9 bases between. This CDR3 comprises 12 residues. CDR3 DNA sequence: TGCAGTGCTAGTGGGGGGATCTACGAGCAGTACTTC. Its protein product is CSASGGIYEQYF.

On this clonotype itself: Lacking the conserved final phenylalanine or tryptophan, this CDR3 likely reflects a read error. The rearrangement links TRBV30 to TRBJ1-1; 8 nucleotides align to TRBD1. The V and J ends lost 3 bases and 1 base, in that order; junction bases with no gene match: 7. There are 15 residues in the CDR3. The V gene's germline CDR1 is GTSNPN and CDR2 SVGIG (reference sequence). The DNA of the CDR3 is TGTGCCTGGAGCACTAGGGACAGGCCGAACACTGAAGCTTTCTCT. Translation gives CAWSTRDRPNTEAFS.

This clonotype has a count of ten or more. The rearrangement joins TRBV2 to TRBJ1-1, with 9 bases that match TRBD1. CDR1 SNHLY and CDR2 FYNNEI come from the germline V gene. CDR3 length: 15 amino acids. V lost 1 base, J lost 4 bases, and 4 bases stayed unmatched. The CDR3 loop reads CASSEDRGPLTEAFF. DNA of the CDR3: TGTGCCAGCAGTGAAGACAGGGGGCCGCTCACTGAAGCTTTCTTT.

This clonotype was found many times. The CDR3 DNA follows: TGTGCCAGCAGCCAGGGCGGGAGGGTGGTAGATACGCAGTATTTT. This encodes CASSQGGRVVDTQYF. This chain links TRBV3-1 with TRBJ2-3, with TRBD2 matching over 9 bases. The germline V gene has CDR1 LGHDT and CDR2 YNNKEL (reference sequence). The ends lost 3 bases at V and 5 bases at J; junction bases unmatched: 6. This CDR3 contains 15 residues.

Of note for this clonotype: Being one base from a much bigger clone, this may be a read error. The chain uses TRBV3-1 and TRBJ2-7; TRBD1 agrees at 10 bases. The CDR3 length is 13 residues. With V trimmed by 10 bases and J by 7 bases, 10 bases remained unmatched. The germline CDR1 and CDR2 sequences are LGHDT and YNNKEL (reference sequence). The CDR3 is CATTDRGLREQYF. CDR3 sequence (DNA): TGTGCCACCACCGACAGGGGGCTAAGGGAGCAGTACTTC.

The chain links TRBV5-5 to TRBJ1-4; TRBD1 is a possible D gene (5 bases). There are 17 residues in the CDR3. Germline V gene sequence: CDR1 SGHKS, CDR2 YYEKEE (reference sequence). With 4 bases removed from V and 4 bases from J, the gap between germline ends came to 20 bases. This chain's CDR3 is CASSQWISGVNNEKLFF. The CDR3 region has the DNA TGTGCCAGCAGCCAATGGATTTCGGGGGTCAATAATGAAAAACTGTTTTTT.

This clonotype was recorded a few times. The chain couples TRBV6-1 to TRBJ1-1; TRBD1 aligns across 9 bases. The junction had 26 bases not matched to a gene; V was cut back by 8 bases and J by 4 bases. The CDR3 sequence is 20 residues long. Looked up from germline, CDR1 is MNHNS and CDR2 is SASEGT. The DNA for the CDR3 is TGTGCCAGCGGGTACCAATCCGGAACAGGGGGCGCGGTGGGAACCACTGAAGCTTTCTTT. This translates into CASGYQSGTGGAVGTTEAFF.

In this sample, this clonotype turned up a few times. This CDR3 fails to terminate in the conserved phenylalanine or tryptophan, so it likely reflects a read error. The CDR3 DNA reads TGTGCCAGCTCACCGACAGTTCTAAGGAACACCATATATATT. Protein: CASSPTVLRNTIYI. The rearrangement uses TRBV18 and TRBJ1-3, with D tentatively TRBD1 (5 bases). The V and J ends lost 3 bases and 7 bases respectively, with 13 bases between them. This CDR3 contains 14 residues. CDR1 is KGHSH and CDR2 is LQKENI in the germline V gene.

The chain joins TRBV6-1 to TRBJ1-1; 7 bases line up with TRBD1. Germline CDR1 and CDR2: MNHNS and SASEGT. This CDR3 contains 15 residues. Germline trimming cut 6 bases from V and 6 bases from J; bases unmatched to any gene: 13. For the CDR3, the DNA is TGTGCCAGCAGACGGGGACAGAACCCCTTCCCTGAAGCTTTCTTT. Its protein is CASRRGQNPFPEAFF.

This clonotype was recorded at least ten times. The rearrangement links TRBV6-1 to TRBJ2-3; D call uncertain. Trimming shortened V by 1 base and J by 6 bases, and 5 bases separated the two germline ends. From germline, CDR1 is MNHNS and CDR2 SASEGT. This CDR3 spans 12 amino acids. The CDR3 DNA sequence: TGTGCCAGCAGTGAAGTGCAGGATACGCAGTATTTT. It codes for CASSEVQDTQYF.

The chain employs TRBV5-1 and TRBJ1-1, with D possibly matching TRBD1 (6 bases). V gave up 3 bases and J gave up 6 bases, with 18 bases separating them. CDR3 length: 15 residues. Germline loops: CDR1 SGHRS, CDR2 YFSETQ. In nucleotides, the CDR3 is TGCGCCAGCAGCTCCGTCGGGGGGCGCGCCCCTGAAGCTTTCTTT. Its protein is CASSSVGGRAPEAFF.

In this sample, this clonotype turned up many times. The chain combines TRBV7-2 with TRBJ1-5; weak D call: TRBD1 (5 bases). The V gene lost 0 bases and the J gene lost 4 bases, with 10 bases spanning the gap. The CDR3 loop spans 15 amino acids. Germline assignment: CDR1 SGHTA and CDR2 FQGNSA. CDR3 nucleotides: TGTGCCAGCAGCTTAGCCAGGGATGGGAATCAGCCCCAGCATTTT. Amino acid sequence: CASSLARDGNQPQHF.

To note about this clonotype: This could be a read error, since a much larger clone is one nucleotide away. This chain uses TRBV28 with TRBJ2-7; D gene unclear. The CDR3 contains 14 residues. Trimming stripped 6 bases from V and 5 bases from J, with 17 bases between. Looked up from germline, CDR1 is MDHEN and CDR2 is SYDVKM. The CDR3 loop reads CASSPSDKLDEQYF. Here the CDR3 DNA reads TGTGCCAGCAGCCCTTCGGATAAGCTCGACGAGCAGTACTTC. The full variable domain, in which reference TRBV28 and TRBJ2-7 provide the parts outside the CDR3, is DVKVTQSSRYLVKRTGEKVFLECVQDMDHENMFWYRQDPGLGLRLIYFSYDVKMKEKGDIPEGYSVSREKKERFSLILESASTNQTSMYLCASSPSDKLDEQYFGPGTRLTVT.

In this sample, this clonotype turned up many times. The chain carries TRBV5-1 and TRBJ2-7, with a possible D match to TRBD2 (5 bases). Trimming left V 5 bases short and J 7 bases short, with 19 bases between. The CDR3 is 14 amino acids. CDR1 is SGHRS and CDR2 is YFSETQ in the germline V gene. Here the CDR3 DNA reads TGCGCCAGCAGGAAGACCCCACCTACGGGAGAGCAGTACTTC. Protein: CASRKTPPTGEQYF.

The CDR3 DNA is TGCAGCGCCCACCCTCCCTTGAGGACAGTGAACACTGAAGCTTTCTTT. It specifies CSAHPPLRTVNTEAFF. J is TRBJ1-1 and V is TRBV29-1, with D perhaps TRBD1 (6 bases). The CDR3 totals 16 residues. Trimming shortened V by 7 bases and J by 0 bases, and 21 bases separated the two germline ends. Germline V lookup: CDR1 SQVTM, CDR2 ANQGSEA. Drawing the rest from reference TRBV29-1 and TRBJ1-1, the complete variable domain is SAVISQKPSRDICQRGTSLTIQCQVDSQVTMMFWYRQQPGQSLTLIATANQGSEATYESGFVIDKFPISRPNLTFSTLTVSNMSPEDSSIYLCSAHPPLRTVNTEAFFGQGTRLTVV.

V is TRBV20-1 and J is TRBJ2-1; the match to TRBD2 covers 9 bases. The V and J ends lost 0 bases and 10 bases, in that order; junction bases with no gene match: 10. The V gene's germline CDR1 is DFQATT and CDR2 SNEGSKA (reference sequence). This CDR3 is built from 15 residues. The CDR3 spells CSARDRAGGPLEQFF. Written as DNA, the CDR3 is TGCAGTGCTAGAGATAGGGCGGGAGGGCCCTTGGAGCAGTTCTTC.

The sample holds many counts of this clonotype. This chain joins TRBV20-1 and TRBJ2-5, with D uncertain. This CDR3 region has 10 residues. CDR1 and CDR2 from the germline V gene are DFQATT and SNEGSKA (reference sequence). V gave up 4 bases and J gave up 5 bases, with 5 bases separating them. The CDR3 is CSAKRETQYF. CDR3 bases: TGCAGTGCTAAACGGGAGACCCAGTACTTC.

This clonotype has ten or more counts. CDR3 loop: CASTDRVGQPQHF. CDR3 DNA sequence: TGTGCCAGCACCGACAGGGTTGGGCAGCCCCAGCATTTT. This chain connects TRBV27 to TRBJ1-5; 7 nucleotides align to TRBD1. The CDR3 loop spans 13 amino acids. J was trimmed by 7 bases and V by 7 bases; bases with no gene match: 7. Germline V gene data show CDR1 as MNHEY and CDR2 as SMNVEV (reference sequence).